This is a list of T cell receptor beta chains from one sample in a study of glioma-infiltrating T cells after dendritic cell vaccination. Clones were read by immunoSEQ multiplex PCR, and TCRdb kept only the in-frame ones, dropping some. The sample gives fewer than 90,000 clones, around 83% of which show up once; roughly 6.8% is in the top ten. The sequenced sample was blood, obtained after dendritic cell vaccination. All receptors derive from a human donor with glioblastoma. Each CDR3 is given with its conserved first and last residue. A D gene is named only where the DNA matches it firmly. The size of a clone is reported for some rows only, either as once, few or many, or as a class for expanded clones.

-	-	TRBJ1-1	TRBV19	CASSIEGAGTEAFF	TGTGCCAGTAGTATTGAAGGTGCGGGCACTGAAGCTTTCTTT
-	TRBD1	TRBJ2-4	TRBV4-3	CASSQDLGDRGKNIQYF	TGCGCCAGCAGCCAAGATCTGGGGGACAGGGGCAAAAACATTCAGTACTTC
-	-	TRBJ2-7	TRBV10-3	CAISPTGEGSYEQYF	TGTGCCATCAGTCCGACGGGTGAGGGTTCCTACGAGCAGTACTTC
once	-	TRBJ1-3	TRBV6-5	CASSPTKRNTIYF	TGTGCCAGCAGTCCCACCAAGCGGAACACCATATATTTT
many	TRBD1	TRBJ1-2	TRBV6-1	CASTKDREYGYTF	TGTGCCAGCACTAAGGACAGGGAGTATGGCTACACCTTC
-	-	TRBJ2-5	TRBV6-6	CASRRSTSWGETQYF	TGTGCCAGCAGGCGGAGTACTAGCTGGGGGGAGACCCAGTACTTC
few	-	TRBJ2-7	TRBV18	CASSPLPTYEQYF	TGTGCCAGCTCACCCCTACCGACCTACGAGCAGTACTTC
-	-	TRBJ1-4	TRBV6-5	CASSMENEKLFF	TGTGCCAGCAGTATGGAGAACGAAAAACTGTTTTTT
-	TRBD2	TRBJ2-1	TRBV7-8	CASSLRAGGSNEQFF	TGTGCCAGCAGCTTGCGAGCGGGGGGTAGCAATGAGCAGTTCTTC
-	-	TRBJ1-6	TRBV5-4	CASRRIPGAPLHF	TGTGCCAGCAGGCGGATCCCCGGGGCACCCCTCCACTTT
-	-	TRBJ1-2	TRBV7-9	CASSRGGVLNYGYTF	TGTGCCAGCAGCCGGGGAGGCGTCCTTAACTATGGCTACACCTTC
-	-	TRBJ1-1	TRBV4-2	CASSQEEGRGTEAFF	TGTGCCAGCAGCCAAGAGGAGGGACGGGGAACTGAAGCTTTCTTT
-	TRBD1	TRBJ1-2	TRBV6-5	CASSFGQGADYGYTF	TGTGCCAGCAGTTTCGGACAGGGAGCGGACTATGGCTACACCTTC
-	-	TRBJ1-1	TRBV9	CASSVVSGSTEAFF	TGTGCCAGCAGCGTAGTTTCCGGGTCCACTGAAGCTTTCTTT
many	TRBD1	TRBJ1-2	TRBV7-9	CASSLDRGSVHGYTF	TGTGCCAGCAGCTTGGACAGGGGCTCGGTGCATGGCTACACCTTC
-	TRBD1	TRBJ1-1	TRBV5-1	CASSLVPGGGWNTEAFF	TGCGCCAGCAGCTTAGTCCCAGGGGGTGGCTGGAACACTGAAGCTTTCTTT